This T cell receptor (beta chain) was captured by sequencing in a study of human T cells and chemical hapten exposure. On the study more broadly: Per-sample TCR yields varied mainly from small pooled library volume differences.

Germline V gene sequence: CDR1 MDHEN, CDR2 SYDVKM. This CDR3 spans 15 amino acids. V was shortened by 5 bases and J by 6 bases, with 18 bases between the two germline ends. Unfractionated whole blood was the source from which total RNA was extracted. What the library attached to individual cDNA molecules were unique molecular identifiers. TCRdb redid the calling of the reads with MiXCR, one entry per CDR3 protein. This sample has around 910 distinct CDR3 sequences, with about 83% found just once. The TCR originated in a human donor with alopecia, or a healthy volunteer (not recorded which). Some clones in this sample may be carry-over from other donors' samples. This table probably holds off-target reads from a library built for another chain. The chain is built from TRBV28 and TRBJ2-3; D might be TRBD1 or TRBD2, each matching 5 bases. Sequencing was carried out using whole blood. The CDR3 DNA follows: TGTGCCAGCAGTCCTCCTAGTCCCGGGACGGATACGCAGTATTTT. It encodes CASSPPSPGTDTQYF.